What follows are 23 T cell receptor beta chains derived from one specimen sequenced in a study of T cells in localized non-small cell lung cancer. Method: immunoSEQ multiplex PCR; TCRdb's copy keeps in-frame clones and lacks some. The sample holds 25,000 to 35,000 clones, just under 80% seen once. The material sequenced was peripheral blood, taken before any cancer treatment. Receptor source: a male donor aged 60 or over with stage III squamous cell lung carcinoma.

The chain links TRBV7-9 to TRBJ1-6, with a possible D match to TRBD1 (5 bases). The germline gives CDR1 SEHNR, CDR2 FQNEAQ (reference sequence). V was trimmed by 6 bases and J by 0 bases, leaving 9 bases between them. The CDR3 extends over 15 amino acids. The CDR3 reads CASRGQGSYNSPLHF. In DNA form, the CDR3 reads TGTGCCAGCAGGGGGCAGGGCTCCTATAATTCACCCCTCCACTTT.

This clone was observed once. The V call is TRBV7-2, the J call TRBJ1-2; D is possibly TRBD1 (6 bases). Germline values: CDR1 SGHTA, CDR2 FQGNSA. Deletions cut 5 bases from V and 5 bases from J, with 12 bases between. This CDR3 is 13 amino acids long. In DNA form, the CDR3 reads TGTGCCAGCAGCACCGACAGGTATTATGGCTACACCTTC. Residues: CASSTDRYYGYTF.

V usage is TRBV7-6 and J usage is TRBJ2-6, with D possibly matching TRBD1 (5 bases). V lost 5 bases, J lost 2 bases, and 16 bases lay in between. The CDR3 is 17 amino acids. Per the germline V gene, CDR1 is SGHVS and CDR2 is FNYEAQ. CDR3 amino acids: CASSPQVGEPGANVLTF. The CDR3 nucleotides read TGTGCCAGCAGCCCCCAGGTAGGGGAACCTGGGGCCAACGTCCTGACTTTC.

V and J are TRBV6-5 and TRBJ2-5; D tentatively reads TRBD1 or TRBD2 (7 bases each). The CDR3 contains 13 residues. CDR1 MNHEY and CDR2 SVGAGI come from the germline V gene. With 5 bases removed from V and 3 bases from J, the gap between germline ends came to 10 bases. CDR3: CASSPGGEETQYF. The CDR3 DNA reads as TGTGCCAGCAGTCCAGGGGGGGAAGAGACCCAGTACTTC.

J is TRBJ1-5 and V is TRBV19, with 7 bases fitting TRBD1. Germline loops: CDR1 LNHDA, CDR2 SQIVND (reference sequence). This CDR3 spans 15 amino acids. The V gene end was trimmed by 0 bases and the J gene end by 7 bases; junction bases not matched to a gene: 6. CDR3 sequence: CASSIEQGLEQPQHF. Here the CDR3 DNA reads TGTGCCAGTAGTATAGAACAGGGGCTAGAGCAGCCCCAGCATTTT.

The chain recombines TRBV5-1 with TRBJ2-5, with a tentative D call TRBD2 (6 bases). Trimming pared 1 base from V and 2 bases from J, leaving 12 bases between. The germline CDR1 and CDR2 sequences are SGHRS and YFSETQ. This CDR3 spans 15 amino acids. CDR3 protein: CASSLFAGQQETQYF. In DNA, the CDR3 is TGCGCCAGCAGCTTGTTCGCGGGGCAGCAAGAGACCCAGTACTTC.

The rearrangement links TRBV28 to TRBJ1-2; D unclear. Between the trimmed V and J ends, which lost 6 bases and 5 bases, there was a span of 10 bases. The CDR3 is 12 amino acids. Germline values: CDR1 MDHEN, CDR2 SYDVKM. This CDR3 reads CASRPVLYGYTF. CDR3 bases: TGTGCCAGCAGGCCCGTTTTGTATGGCTACACCTTC.

The chain links TRBV7-2 to TRBJ2-2, with 14 bases fitting TRBD2. Per germline, CDR1 SGHTA and CDR2 FQGNSA. V shed 5 bases and J 5 bases; nucleotides not matched to a gene: 13. CDR3 length: 19 amino acids. The CDR3 region is CASSHQSGRTSGGTGELFF. The CDR3 bases are TGTGCCAGCAGCCATCAATCTGGGAGGACTAGCGGGGGGACCGGGGAGCTGTTTTTT. The whole variable domain, filled in from reference TRBV7-2 and TRBJ2-2, reads GAGVSQSPSNKVTEKGKDVELRCDPISGHTALYWYRQSLGQGLEFLIYFQGNSAPDKSGLPSDRFSAERTGGSVSTLTIQRTQQEDSAVYLCASSHQSGRTSGGTGELFFGEGSRLTVL.

This chain connects TRBV6-6 to TRBJ1-2; 7 bases fit TRBD1. Germline-derived CDR1 and CDR2 are MNHNY and SVGAGI (reference sequence). V dropped 5 bases and J dropped 8; count of bases not matched to a gene: 8. The CDR3 has 13 residues. The CDR3 sequence: CASSPQGTEGYTF. The CDR3 DNA reads TGTGCCAGCAGTCCACAGGGGACGGAAGGCTACACCTTC.

CDR3 protein: CASSSNREETQYF. DNA of the CDR3: TGTGCCAGCAGCAGCAACAGAGAAGAGACCCAGTACTTC. The V call is TRBV11-3, the J call TRBJ2-5; D gene ambiguous. The CDR3 sequence is 13 residues long. The germline V gene encodes CDR1 SGHNT and CDR2 YENEEA. Trimming took 5 bases from V and 3 from J, leaving 10 bases between them.

The V gene is TRBV19, the J gene TRBJ2-4; unclear D gene. The CDR3 totals 16 residues. The V end lost 0 bases, the J end lost 6 bases, and 15 bases lay between the germline ends. Germline CDR1 reads LNHDA; CDR2 reads SQIVND (reference sequence). The CDR3 sequence is CASSIDRPEATNIQYF. CDR3 coding DNA: TGTGCCAGTAGTATAGATCGGCCGGAAGCAACAAACATTCAGTACTTC.

The chain links TRBV15 to TRBJ2-5; D is possibly TRBD2 (5 bases). The V end lost 0 bases, the J end lost 6 bases, and 11 bases lay between the germline ends. The CDR3 is 14 residues long. The germline CDR1 and CDR2 sequences are LNHNV and YYDKDF (reference sequence). CDR3 DNA: TGTGCCACCAGCAGAGAGAGGGAAATGAAGACCCAGTACTTC. This gives the protein CATSREREMKTQYF.

The chain uses TRBV7-9 and TRBJ1-1; D uncertain. The V gene lost 1 base and the J gene lost 1 base, with 10 bases spanning the gap. CDR3 length: 15 residues. Germline V CDR1 and CDR2: SEHNR, FQNEAQ (reference sequence). CDR3 amino acids: CASSLGGTSNTEAFF. The CDR3 DNA reads TGTGCCAGCAGCTTAGGAGGTACGTCGAACACTGAAGCTTTCTTT.

V usage is TRBV7-9 and J usage is TRBJ2-1; D not resolved. The CDR3 has 16 residues. Trimming took off 2 bases at V and 7 bases at J, with 18 bases between the two ends. Germline V CDR1 and CDR2: SEHNR, FQNEAQ (reference sequence). CDR3 loop: CASSLRTAGEVNEQFF. CDR3 nucleotide sequence: TGTGCCAGCAGCTTAAGAACGGCAGGTGAAGTGAATGAGCAGTTCTTC. Full variable domain (rest looked up from reference TRBV7-9 and TRBJ2-1): DTGVSQNPRHKITKRGQNVTFRCDPISEHNRLYWYRQTLGQGPEFLTYFQNEAQLEKSRLLSDRFSAERPKGSFSTLEIQRTEQGDSAMYLCASSLRTAGEVNEQFFGPGTRLTVL.

The chain employs TRBV6-5 and TRBJ2-7; 9 bases agree with TRBD1. V gave up 0 bases and J gave up 4 bases; unmatched junction bases: 4. The CDR3 covers 15 residues. Germline V gives CDR1 MNHEY, CDR2 SVGAGI. The CDR3 protein is CASSYSTGGRYEQYF. CDR3 nucleotide sequence: TGTGCCAGCAGTTACTCGACAGGGGGACGGTACGAGCAGTACTTC.

V gene TRBV5-4 combines with J gene TRBJ1-1; D possibly corresponds to TRBD1 (6 bases). The CDR3 is 13 residues long. Germline V gene sequence: CDR1 SGHNT, CDR2 YYREEE (reference sequence). The germline V and J ends were trimmed by 5 bases and 7 bases, with 15 bases remaining between them. The CDR3 here is CASRGGAAVEAFF. The DNA of the CDR3 is TGTGCCAGCAGAGGGGGGGCAGCTGTTGAAGCTTTCTTT.

The J gene is TRBJ2-7, the V gene TRBV11-1; perhaps D is TRBD1 or TRBD2 (5 bases each). Germline V CDR1 and CDR2: SGHAT, FQDESV (reference sequence). This CDR3 spans 16 amino acids. With 1 base removed from V and 4 bases from J, the gap between germline ends came to 17 bases. CDR3 protein: CASSLVYPGPPYEQYF. The CDR3, as DNA: TGTGCCAGCAGCTTAGTCTATCCGGGACCCCCTTACGAGCAGTACTTC.

This clone was seen a few times. This sequence joins TRBV28 and TRBJ1-5; D unclear. V was cut by 5 bases and J by 0 bases, with 5 bases left in between. The V gene's germline CDR1 is MDHEN and CDR2 SYDVKM. The CDR3 sequence is 13 residues long. The CDR3 sequence is CASSPDSNQPQHF. The CDR3 bases are TGTGCCAGCAGTCCAGATAGCAATCAGCCCCAGCATTTT.

The chain is built from TRBV7-2 and TRBJ2-3; 9 positions match TRBD2. The CDR3 extends over 15 amino acids. J lost 5 bases, V lost 4 bases, and 7 bases had no gene match. Germline CDR1 SGHTA, CDR2 FQGNSA. The CDR3 nucleotides read TGTGCCAGCAGCTACGCGGGGGGGAAATTAGATACGCAGTATTTT. Its translation: CASSYAGGKLDTQYF.

The rearrangement uses TRBV14 and TRBJ2-7; unclear D gene. The CDR3 runs 13 residues. Germline CDR1 is SGHDN and CDR2 is FVKESK. V was trimmed by 0 bases and J by 6 bases, leaving 9 bases between them. The CDR3 nucleotides are TGTGCCAGCAGCCAAGATGTAGGGCGCGAGCAGTACTTC. Translated, it gives CASSQDVGREQYF.

This chain uses TRBV28 with TRBJ2-5; 7 bases are shared with TRBD1. Losses at the gene ends were 1 base for V and 4 bases for J; bases not matched to a gene: 6. Per the germline V gene, CDR1 is MDHEN and CDR2 is SYDVKM. The CDR3 is 15 residues long. CDR3 in amino acids: CASSLSAQGRETQYF. In nucleotides, the CDR3 is TGTGCCAGCAGTTTATCGGCACAGGGGAGAGAGACCCAGTACTTC.

The chain couples TRBV18 to TRBJ1-5; D is unclear. The V gene's germline CDR1 is KGHSH and CDR2 LQKENI. Trimming left V 3 bases short and J 8 bases short, with 8 bases between. This CDR3 region has 12 residues. In nucleotides, the CDR3 is TGTGCCAGCTCACCTATGGAAAAGCCCCAGCATTTT. Residues: CASSPMEKPQHF.

V usage is TRBV5-1 and J usage is TRBJ2-2; 7 bases fit TRBD1. J gave up 0 bases and V 1 base, and 9 bases lay outside the gene matches. CDR1 is SGHRS, CDR2 YFSETQ, per germline. CDR3 size: 18 residues. The CDR3 nucleotides read TGCGCCAGCAGCTTGTTGGGGCCCCAGGGGGCGAACACCGGGGAGCTGTTTTTT. It is translated as CASSLLGPQGANTGELFF.